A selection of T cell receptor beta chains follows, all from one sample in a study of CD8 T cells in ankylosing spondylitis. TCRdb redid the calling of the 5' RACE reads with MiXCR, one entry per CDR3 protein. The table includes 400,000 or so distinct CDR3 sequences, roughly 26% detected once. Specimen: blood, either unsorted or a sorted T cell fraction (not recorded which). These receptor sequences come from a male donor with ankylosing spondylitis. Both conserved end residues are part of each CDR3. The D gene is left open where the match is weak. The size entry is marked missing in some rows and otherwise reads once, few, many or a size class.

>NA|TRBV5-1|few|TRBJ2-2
TGCGCCAGCAGCCTGCTGAGCATTGGGGACACCGGGGAGCTGTTTTTT
CASSLLSIGDTGELFF
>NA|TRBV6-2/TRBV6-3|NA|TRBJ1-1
TGTGCCAGCAGCCCCCTTGGGGTAGATACTGAAGCTTTCTTT
CASSPLGVDTEAFF
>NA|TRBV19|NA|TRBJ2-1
TGTGCCAGTAGAACCGGACTGCGCGGCTGGAATGAGCAGTTCTTC
CASRTGLRGWNEQFF
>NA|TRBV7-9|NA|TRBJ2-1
TGTGCCAGCAGTCCCTGGGGGCAGCGCGGCGACAATGAGCAGTTCTTC
CASSPWGQRGDNEQFF
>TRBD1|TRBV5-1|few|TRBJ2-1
TGCGCCAGCAGCTGGGGACAGGGTTGGTACAATGAGCAGTTCTTC
CASSWGQGWYNEQFF
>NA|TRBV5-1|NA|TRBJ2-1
TGCGCCAGCAGCTTGTTCGGTGGCGGGGTTGAGCAGTTCTTC
CASSLFGGGVEQFF
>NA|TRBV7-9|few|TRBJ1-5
TGTGCCAGCAGCTTAGATCTCAACAATCAGCCCCAGCATTTT
CASSLDLNNQPQHF
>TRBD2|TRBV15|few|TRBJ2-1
TGTGCCACCGGGGGGGGTGAAGCCTCCTACAATGAGCAGTTCTTC
CATGGGEASYNEQFF
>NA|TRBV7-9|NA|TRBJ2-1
TGTGCCAGCAGCGGAGAGATTAGGCTGAACAATGAGCAGTTCTTC
CASSGEIRLNNEQFF
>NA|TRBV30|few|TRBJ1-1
TGTGCCTGGAGAAACCTGATGAACACTGAAGCTTTCTTT
CAWRNLMNTEAFF
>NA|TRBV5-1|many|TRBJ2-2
TGCGCCAGCAGCTTGGGCCCTCAGAACACCGGGGAGCTGTTTTTT
CASSLGPQNTGELFF
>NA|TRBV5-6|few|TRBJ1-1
TGTGCCAGCAGTCTTCAGTTAGAAGATACAAACACTGAAGCTTTCTTT
CASSLQLEDTNTEAFF
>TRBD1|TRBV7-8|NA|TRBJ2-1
TGTGCCAGCAGCTCGGACAGGGGAAGCCACAATGAGCAGTTCTTC
CASSSDRGSHNEQFF
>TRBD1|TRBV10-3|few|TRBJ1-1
TGTGCCATCAGTGAGTGGGGACAGGGCACTGAAGCTTTCTTT
CAISEWGQGTEAFF
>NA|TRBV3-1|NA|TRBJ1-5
TGTGCCAGCAGCCACGGAAGCGGGGGCTATCAGCCCCAGCATTTT
CASSHGSGGYQPQHF
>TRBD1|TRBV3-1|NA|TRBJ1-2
TGTGCCAGCAGCCAACATGGGACAGCTAACTATGGCTACACCTTC
CASSQHGTANYGYTF
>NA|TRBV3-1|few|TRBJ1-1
TGTGCCAGCAGCTACGTCGGGGGAGACACTGAAGCTTTCTTT
CASSYVGGDTEAFF
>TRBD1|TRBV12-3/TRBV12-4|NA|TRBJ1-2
TGTGCCAGCAGTCCGGGACAGGGGAGTGGAGGCTACACCTTC
CASSPGQGSGGYTF
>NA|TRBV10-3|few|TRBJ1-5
TGTGCCATCAGTGGAGGAGATCAGCCCCAGCATTTT
CAISGGDQPQHF
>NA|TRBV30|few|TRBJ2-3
TGTGCCTGGAGTTTGCGTAGCACAGATACGCAGTATTTT
CAWSLRSTDTQYF
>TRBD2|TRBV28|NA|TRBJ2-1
TGTGCCAGCAGTCGACTAGCGGGTGCGGTTGAGCAGTTCTTC
CASSRLAGAVEQFF
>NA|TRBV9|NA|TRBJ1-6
TGTGCCAGCAATTCAGTGCTCGGCTATAATTCACCCCTCCACTTT
CASNSVLGYNSPLHF
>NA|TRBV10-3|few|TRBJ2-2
TGTGCCACCGCAAGCGGCCCGAACACCGGGGAGCTGTTTTTT
CATASGPNTGELFF
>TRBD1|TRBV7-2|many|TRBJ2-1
TGTGCCAGCAGCTTGACGACAGGGAGAAATGAGCAGTTCTTC
CASSLTTGRNEQFF
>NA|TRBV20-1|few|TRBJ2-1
TGCAGTGCTAGCGGGATTAAGCAGTTCTTC
CSASGIKQFF
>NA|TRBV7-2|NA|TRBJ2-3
TGTGCCAGCAGTACCCCAACAACAGATACGCAGTATTTT
CASSTPTTDTQYF
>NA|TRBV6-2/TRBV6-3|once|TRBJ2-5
TGTGCCAGCAGTACCGACTACCAAGAGACCCAGTACTTC
CASSTDYQETQYF
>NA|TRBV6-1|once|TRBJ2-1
TGTGCCAGCAGTGAATGGCAGTACAATGAGCAGTTCTTC
CASSEWQYNEQFF
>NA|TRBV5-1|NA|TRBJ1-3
TGCGCCAGCAGCGGCGCGTCAGGGTCCGGAAACACCATATATTTT
CASSGASGSGNTIYF
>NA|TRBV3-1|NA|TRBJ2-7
TGTGCCAGCAGTTACGGAATCGCGGCCTACGAGCAGTACTTC
CASSYGIAAYEQYF
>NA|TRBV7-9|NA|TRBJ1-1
TGTGCCAGCAGCCCGACAGGAGATGAGGCTTTCTTT
CASSPTGDEAFF
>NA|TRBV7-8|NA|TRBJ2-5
TGTGCCAGCAGCTTAGCGCTTTCGGGAGCCCGGTGGCAAGAGACCCAGTACTTC
CASSLALSGARWQETQYF
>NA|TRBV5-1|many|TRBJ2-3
TGCGCCAGCAGCTTAAGAGATACGCAGTATTTT
CASSLRDTQYF
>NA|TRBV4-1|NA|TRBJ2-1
TGCGCCAGCAGCCAAGATCTAGCGCGTTACAATGAGCAGTTCTTC
CASSQDLARYNEQFF
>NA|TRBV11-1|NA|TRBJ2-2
TGTGCCAGCAGCTTACTAACCCAGGGCACCGGGGAGCTGTTTTTT
CASSLLTQGTGELFF
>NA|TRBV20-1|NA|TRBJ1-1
TGCAGTGCTAGAGATGTTCGGACAGTGGGGTCTGAAGCTTTCTTT
CSARDVRTVGSEAFF
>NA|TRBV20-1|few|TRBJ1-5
TGCAGTGCTAGACGGTCTAGCAATCAGCCCCAGCATTTT
CSARRSSNQPQHF
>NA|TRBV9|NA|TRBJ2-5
TGTGCCAGCAGCGTAGGCGGCGGCGGGGAGACCCAGTACTTC
CASSVGGGGETQYF